The 32 T cell receptor beta chains reported below all come from one sample, sequenced in a study of beta chain features in type 1 diabetes listed by TCRdb under 2018. Study-wide conclusions, independent of this receptor: A moderate but significant shortening of TCRB CDR3 length was observed in type 1 diabetes patients in all four CD4+ subsets.

Their antigen targets remain unknown. Libraries were prepared through the immunoSEQ multiplex PCR assay. The entire isolated RNA was reverse transcribed using the High Capacity cDNA Reverse Transcription Kit, and thus expressed TCRB transcripts were sequenced. TCRdb retrieved this table from immuneACCESS and kept in-frame rearrangements only. Not all clones are present; in checked studies, unresolved V genes account for under half, and no reason is known for the remainder. A total of a few hundred thousand clones appear in this sample, around 12% of them only once. Approximately 0.01% of the sample is held by the ten biggest clonotypes. Sequencing was done on a sample of naive CD4+ T cells from blood. Per the publication, the cell subset or site label means: true naive CD4+ T cells. These receptors were collected from a woman under 30 with type 1 diabetes.

This clone was found a few times. The chain couples TRBV9 to TRBJ2-7, with a possible D match to TRBD2 (5 bases). The CDR3 has 13 residues. Germline V gene lookup returns CDR1 SGDLS and CDR2 YYNGEE. The V gene lost 2 bases and the J gene lost 2 bases, with 8 bases spanning the gap. The CDR3 here is CASSVGAAYEQYF. The CDR3, as DNA: TGTGCCAGCAGCGTGGGAGCGGCCTACGAGCAGTACTTC.

J is TRBJ2-3 and V is TRBV7-9; possibly TRBD2 for D (5 bases). The CDR3 extends over 15 amino acids. Between the trimmed V and J ends, which lost 1 base and 4 bases, there was a span of 12 bases. Per germline, CDR1 SEHNR and CDR2 FQNEAQ (reference sequence). The CDR3 protein is CASSLGSGSADTQYF. The CDR3 coding sequence is TGTGCCAGCAGCTTAGGTTCGGGTAGCGCAGATACGCAGTATTTT.

J is TRBJ2-3 and V is TRBV14; weak D call: TRBD2 (5 bases). Germline CDR1 and CDR2: SGHDN and FVKESK. The CDR3 spans 14 residues. The germline V and J ends were trimmed by 4 bases and 6 bases, with 14 bases remaining between them. CDR3 sequence: CASSLRAVWDTQYF. CDR3 DNA: TGTGCCAGCAGCCTGCGGGCCGTTTGGGATACGCAGTATTTT.

This clone was counted between two and nine times. This chain joins TRBV19 and TRBJ2-5; no reliable D call. V lost 7 bases, J lost 5 bases, and 17 bases lay in between. In germline, CDR1 is LNHDA, CDR2 SQIVND (reference sequence). CDR3 size: 14 residues. The CDR3, as DNA: TGTGCCAGTACCCGGTACTTCGGAGAGGAGACCCAGTACTTC. Protein sequence: CASTRYFGEETQYF.

The chain combines TRBV28 with TRBJ1-5; no clear D. CDR1 is MDHEN, CDR2 SYDVKM, per germline. With 2 bases removed from V and 6 bases from J, the gap between germline ends came to 5 bases. The CDR3 contains 12 residues. The CDR3 DNA follows: TGTGCCAGCAGTTTAAATCGTCAGCCCCAGCATTTT. This codes for CASSLNRQPQHF.

The chain carries TRBV14 and TRBJ1-1; D is possibly TRBD1 (6 bases). With 2 bases removed from V and 6 bases from J, the gap between germline ends came to 13 bases. Germline V gives CDR1 SGHDN, CDR2 FVKESK. This CDR3 region has 14 residues. The CDR3 loop reads CASSQTGFGAEAFF. The CDR3 coding sequence is TGTGCCAGCAGCCAAACAGGGTTCGGGGCTGAAGCTTTCTTT. The complete variable domain, with remaining parts taken from reference TRBV14 and TRBJ1-1, reads EAGVTQFPSHSVIEKGQTVTLRCDPISGHDNLYWYRRVMGKEIKFLLHFVKESKQDESGMPNNRFLAERTGGTYSTLKVQPAELEDSGVYFCASSQTGFGAEAFFGQGTRLTVV.

This clone has more than one count but fewer than ten. The chain has TRBV7-2 and TRBJ1-1, with 8 bases lining up with TRBD1. Trimming removed 1 base from V and 9 bases from J; junction bases left unmatched: 7. The CDR3 covers 14 residues. Germline V CDR1 and CDR2: SGHTA, FQGNSA. For the CDR3, the DNA is TGTGCCAGCAGCTTAGAGGGACAGGCCTCTAAAGCTTTCTTT. It yields the protein CASSLEGQASKAFF.

This clone was observed a few times. V usage is TRBV4-3 and J usage is TRBJ2-3; D remains ambiguous. Germline loops: CDR1 LGHNA, CDR2 YSLEER. The germline V and J ends were trimmed by 4 bases and 3 bases, with 8 bases remaining between them. The CDR3 spans 13 residues. CDR3 sequence: CASSRVVTDTQYF. The CDR3 region has the DNA TGCGCCAGCAGCCGAGTTGTTACAGATACGCAGTATTTT.

J is TRBJ1-5 and V is TRBV30, with D hard to call. Germline CDR1 and CDR2: GTSNPN and SVGIG (reference sequence). V gave up 0 bases and J gave up 5 bases, with 11 bases separating them. The CDR3 sequence is 14 residues long. The CDR3 coding sequence is TGTGCCTGGAGTGTACTCGGGGAGCATCAGCCCCAGCATTTT. It encodes CAWSVLGEHQPQHF.

V is TRBV5-1 and J is TRBJ2-2, with 7 bases aligning to TRBD2. This CDR3 is built from 16 residues. Unmatched junction bases numbered 8, after V lost 1 base and J lost 5 bases. Germline-derived CDR1 and CDR2 are SGHRS and YFSETQ. The CDR3, as DNA: TGCGCCAGCAGCTTGTTTGGCGGGAGTAGGACCGGGGAGCTGTTTTTT. It is translated as CASSLFGGSRTGELFF. The full variable domain, in which reference TRBV5-1 and TRBJ2-2 provide the parts outside the CDR3, is KAGVTQTPRYLIKTRGQQVTLSCSPISGHRSVSWYQQTPGQGLQFLFEYFSETQRNKGNFPGRFSGRQFSNSRSEMNVSTLELGDSALYLCASSLFGGSRTGELFFGEGSRLTVL.

The genes are TRBV18 and TRBJ2-6; D might be TRBD2 (5 bases). CDR3 length: 17 residues. Germline lookup yields CDR1 KGHSH and CDR2 LQKENI. The V and J ends lost 0 bases and 3 bases respectively, with 12 bases between them. The CDR3 loop reads CASSPPTIGVGANVLTF. The CDR3, as DNA: TGTGCCAGCTCACCACCTACCATCGGGGTTGGGGCCAACGTCCTGACTTTC.

This clone was seen only a few times. This chain connects TRBV5-4 to TRBJ2-1; D is undetermined. Germline CDR1 reads SGHNT; CDR2 reads YYREEE (reference sequence). The CDR3 is 13 residues long. V gave up 2 bases and J gave up 6 bases, with 9 bases separating them. The CDR3 nucleotides are TGTGCCAGCAGCTTTCCCTCGGGCAATGAGCAGTTCTTC. Encoded protein: CASSFPSGNEQFF.

The genes are TRBV7-6 and TRBJ2-7, with 8 positions matching TRBD2. This CDR3 is built from 15 residues. V lost 3 bases, J lost 6 bases, and 10 bases stayed unmatched. Germline loops: CDR1 SGHVS, CDR2 FNYEAQ. The CDR3 nucleotides read TGTGCCAGCAGCTTCAGCGGGCGGGGGGTGGCCGAGCAGTACTTC. Translation: CASSFSGRGVAEQYF. The whole variable domain, filled in from reference TRBV7-6 and TRBJ2-7, reads GAGVSQSPRYKVTKRGQDVALRCDPISGHVSLYWYRQALGQGPEFLTYFNYEAQQDKSGLPNDRFSAERPEGSISTLTIQRTEQRDSAMYRCASSFSGRGVAEQYFGPGTRLTVT.

CDR3 sequence: CASSPPTTSGGGSYEQYF. Written as DNA, the CDR3 is TGTGCCAGCAGCCCCCCAACGACTAGCGGGGGTGGCTCCTACGAGCAGTACTTC. This sequence joins TRBV7-9 and TRBJ2-7; 12 nucleotides align to TRBD2. Trimming took 5 bases from V and 0 from J; bases not matched to a gene: 11. CDR3 length: 18 residues. Per germline, CDR1 SEHNR and CDR2 FQNEAQ (reference sequence).

This chain joins TRBV7-9 and TRBJ2-1; TRBD1 aligns across 7 bases. Germline V lookup: CDR1 SEHNR, CDR2 FQNEAQ (reference sequence). CDR3 length: 13 residues. Trimming took 5 bases from V and 8 from J; bases not matched to a gene: 6. CDR3 protein: CASSRRGRDEQFF. The DNA for the CDR3 is TGTGCCAGCAGCCGAAGGGGGCGAGATGAGCAGTTCTTC. Full variable domain (outside the CDR3, taken from reference TRBV7-9 and TRBJ2-1): DTGVSQNPRHKITKRGQNVTFRCDPISEHNRLYWYRQTLGQGPEFLTYFQNEAQLEKSRLLSDRFSAERPKGSFSTLEIQRTEQGDSAMYLCASSRRGRDEQFFGPGTRLTVL.

The sample holds a few counts of this clone. The chain recombines TRBV5-4 with TRBJ1-6, with 7 bases lining up with TRBD1. V trimming: 4 bases; J trimming: 10 bases; junction bases outside the gene matches: 11. CDR3 size: 15 residues. Germline V gene sequence: CDR1 SGHNT, CDR2 YYREEE (reference sequence). CDR3 residues: CASSPGQDTRSPLHF. As DNA, the CDR3 is TGTGCCAGCAGCCCCGGACAGGACACTAGGTCACCCCTCCACTTT.

This clone has more than one count but fewer than ten. The chain uses TRBV7-2 and TRBJ2-2, with TRBD2 matching over 8 bases. CDR1 SGHTA and CDR2 FQGNSA come from the germline V gene. This CDR3 contains 15 residues. V was clipped by 5 bases and J by 5 bases; unmatched bases: 7. CDR3 protein: CASSGLASGTGELFF. The CDR3 nucleotides are TGTGCCAGCAGCGGACTAGCCTCGGGGACCGGGGAGCTGTTTTTT.

This clone was observed a few times. This chain links TRBV11-1 with TRBJ2-7, with a tentative D call TRBD2 (5 bases). CDR1 is SGHAT and CDR2 is FQDESV in the germline V gene (reference sequence). Between the trimmed V and J ends, which lost 4 bases and 5 bases, there was a span of 9 bases. This CDR3 region has 12 residues. The CDR3 sequence: CASSSGSDEQYF. Written as DNA, the CDR3 is TGTGCCAGCAGCTCGGGTAGCGACGAGCAGTACTTC.

The chain is built from TRBV5-1 and TRBJ2-7; TRBD1 aligns across 8 bases. CDR1 and CDR2 (germline): SGHRS, YFSETQ. There are 15 residues in the CDR3. Trimming removed 0 bases from V and 5 bases from J; junction bases left unmatched: 7. The chain's CDR3 is CASSLATGDTNEQYF. In DNA, the CDR3 is TGCGCCAGCAGCTTGGCGACAGGGGATACCAACGAGCAGTACTTC. The full variable domain, completed using reference TRBV5-1 and TRBJ2-7, is KAGVTQTPRYLIKTRGQQVTLSCSPISGHRSVSWYQQTPGQGLQFLFEYFSETQRNKGNFPGRFSGRQFSNSRSEMNVSTLELGDSALYLCASSLATGDTNEQYFGPGTRLTVT.

This clone came up a few times. The chain has TRBV29-1 and TRBJ2-3, with a tentative D call TRBD1 (6 bases). The CDR3 is 14 amino acids. Trimming cost V 7 bases and J 5 bases, with 19 bases left between them. Germline loops: CDR1 SQVTM, CDR2 ANQGSEA. DNA of the CDR3: TGCAGCGGACGATCCGGACGAGGGGGAGATACGCAGTATTTT. The encoded protein is CSGRSGRGGDTQYF.

The DNA for the CDR3 is TGTGCCAGCGGGGCGGGAAGAACGAACACCGGGGAGCTGTTTTTT. This codes for CASGAGRTNTGELFF. The chain is built from TRBV2 and TRBJ2-2; the D gene is possibly TRBD2 (6 bases). Germline V lookup: CDR1 SNHLY, CDR2 FYNNEI. The length of the CDR3 is 15 residues. Trimming pared 8 bases from V and 0 bases from J, leaving 13 bases between. Drawing the rest from reference TRBV2 and TRBJ2-2, the complete variable domain is EPEVTQTPSHQVTQMGQEVILRCVPISNHLYFYWYRQILGQKVEFLVSFYNNEISEKSEIFDDQFSVERPDGSNFTLKIRSTKLEDSAMYFCASGAGRTNTGELFFGEGSRLTVL.

The V call is TRBV29-1, the J call TRBJ1-1, with 7 bases that match TRBD1. J was trimmed by 6 bases and V by 2 bases; bases with no gene match: 6. The CDR3 totals 13 residues. Germline-derived CDR1 and CDR2 are SQVTM and ANQGSEA. The CDR3: CSVERYRGPEAFF. The CDR3 nucleotides read TGCAGCGTTGAACGGTACAGGGGACCTGAAGCTTTCTTT.

This sequence joins TRBV9 and TRBJ2-1, with 7 positions matching TRBD1. V lost 2 bases to trimming and J lost 9 bases; unmatched junction nucleotides: 8. Per the germline V gene, CDR1 is SGDLS and CDR2 is YYNGEE. This CDR3 has 14 amino acids. The CDR3 sequence: CASSVRQGSGEQFF. In nucleotides, the CDR3 is TGTGCCAGCAGCGTGAGACAGGGTTCTGGTGAGCAGTTCTTC.

This clone appeared a few times. The chain recombines TRBV10-3 with TRBJ1-2, with D maybe TRBD1 (5 bases). The germline V and J ends were trimmed by 5 bases and 6 bases, with 13 bases remaining between them. CDR3 size: 13 residues. The germline CDR1 and CDR2 sequences are ENHRY and SYGVKD. CDR3 bases: TGTGCCATCAGTCCCCCACAGGCCCATGGCTACACCTTC. Protein: CAISPPQAHGYTF.

The V call is TRBV29-1, the J call TRBJ2-2, with TRBD2 matching 7 bases. V shed 6 bases, J shed 4 bases, and the junction held 11 bases outside the gene matches. Germline V CDR1 and CDR2: SQVTM, ANQGSEA. The CDR3 spans 15 residues. As DNA, the CDR3 is TGCAGCGTGAGGACTTGGGGGGGGACCACCGGGGAGCTGTTTTTT. Its protein is CSVRTWGGTTGELFF.

V and J are TRBV23-1 and TRBJ1-1, with TRBD1 matching 8 bases. TRBV23-1 is given ORF status, its function remaining uncertain. CDR3 length: 15 residues. J was trimmed by 1 base and V by 5 bases; bases with no gene match: 6. Written as DNA, the CDR3 is TGCGCCAGCAGTGAGACAGGGGCATGGAACACTGAAGCTTTCTTT. It yields the protein CASSETGAWNTEAFF.

This clone turned up a few times. V is TRBV2 and J is TRBJ2-1, with D possibly being TRBD1 (6 bases). This CDR3 region has 15 residues. Trimming removed 10 bases at V and 0 bases at J, with 16 bases between. The germline CDR1 and CDR2 sequences are SNHLY and FYNNEI. CDR3 sequence: CATLSRDISYNEQFF. Here the CDR3 DNA reads TGTGCCACCCTATCCAGGGACATCTCCTACAATGAGCAGTTCTTC.

As regards this clone: Other DNA sequences from this sample encode an identical CDR3 as well. The chain recombines TRBV20-1 with TRBJ1-4, with unresolved D. Trimming pared 5 bases from V and 5 bases from J, leaving 3 bases between. Germline CDR1 reads DFQATT; CDR2 reads SNEGSKA (reference sequence). The CDR3 sequence is 10 residues long. CDR3 loop: CSALNEKLFF. CDR3 nucleotides: TGCAGTGCTCTGAATGAAAAACTGTTTTTT.

This chain uses TRBV5-4 with TRBJ2-7; 7 nucleotides match TRBD2. The CDR3 is made up of 15 amino acids. With 1 base clipped from V and 1 base from J, the junction kept 5 bases outside the gene matches. Germline V lookup: CDR1 SGHNT, CDR2 YYREEE (reference sequence). The DNA of the CDR3 is TGTGCCAGCAGCTTGTCCGGGGGGAGGTCCTACGAGCAGTACTTC. This translates into CASSLSGGRSYEQYF.

Only a few counts were recorded for this clone. The rearrangement uses TRBV5-1 and TRBJ2-1; D gene ambiguous. The CDR3 runs 14 residues. The V and J ends lost 0 bases and 3 bases respectively, with 7 bases between them. Germline-derived CDR1 and CDR2 are SGHRS and YFSETQ. CDR3 protein: CASSLAERYNEQFF. CDR3 coding DNA: TGCGCCAGCAGCTTGGCCGAGCGCTACAATGAGCAGTTCTTC.

With regard to this clone: Because the CDR3 is missing its conserved closing phenylalanine or tryptophan, this is likely a read error. The chain couples TRBV29-1 to TRBJ2-7, with 11 bases identical to TRBD2. The CDR3 spans 13 residues. The germline CDR1 and CDR2 sequences are SQVTM and ANQGSEA. V dropped 7 bases and J dropped 2; count of bases not matched to a gene: 4. CDR3 coding DNA: TGCAGCGCAATAGCGGGAGGGCCCTACGAGCAGTACCTC. Protein sequence: CSAIAGGPYEQYL.

The chain uses TRBV4-3 and TRBJ1-4, with 7 bases lining up with TRBD1. The germline CDR1 and CDR2 sequences are LGHNA and YSLEER. Trimming removed 2 bases from V and 2 bases from J; junction bases left unmatched: 2. The CDR3 is made up of 15 amino acids. The CDR3 DNA follows: TGCGCCAGCAGCCAAAAGGGACAGACTAATGAAAAACTGTTTTTT. It encodes CASSQKGQTNEKLFF.